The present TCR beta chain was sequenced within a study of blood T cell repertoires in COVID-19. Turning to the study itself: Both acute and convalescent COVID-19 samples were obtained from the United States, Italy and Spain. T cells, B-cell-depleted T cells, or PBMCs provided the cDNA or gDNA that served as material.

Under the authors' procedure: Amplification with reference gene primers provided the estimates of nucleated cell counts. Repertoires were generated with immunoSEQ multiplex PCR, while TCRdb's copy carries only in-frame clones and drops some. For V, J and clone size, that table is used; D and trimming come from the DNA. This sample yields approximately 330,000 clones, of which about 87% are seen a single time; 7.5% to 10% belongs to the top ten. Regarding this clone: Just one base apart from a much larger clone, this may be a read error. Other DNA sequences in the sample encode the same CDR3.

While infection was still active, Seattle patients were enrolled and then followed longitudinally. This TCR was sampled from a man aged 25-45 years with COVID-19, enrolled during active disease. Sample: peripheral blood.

The CDR3 sequence: CASSYSGTGTYEQYF. As DNA, the CDR3 is TGTGCCAGCAGTTACTCCGGGACAGGGACCTACGAGCAGTACTTC. The genes are TRBV6-5 and TRBJ2-7, with 9 bases that match TRBD1. Germline-derived CDR1 and CDR2 are MNHEY and SVGAGI. After removal of 0 bases from V and 2 bases from J, the junction contained 2 bases not matched to a gene. The CDR3 length is 15 residues.